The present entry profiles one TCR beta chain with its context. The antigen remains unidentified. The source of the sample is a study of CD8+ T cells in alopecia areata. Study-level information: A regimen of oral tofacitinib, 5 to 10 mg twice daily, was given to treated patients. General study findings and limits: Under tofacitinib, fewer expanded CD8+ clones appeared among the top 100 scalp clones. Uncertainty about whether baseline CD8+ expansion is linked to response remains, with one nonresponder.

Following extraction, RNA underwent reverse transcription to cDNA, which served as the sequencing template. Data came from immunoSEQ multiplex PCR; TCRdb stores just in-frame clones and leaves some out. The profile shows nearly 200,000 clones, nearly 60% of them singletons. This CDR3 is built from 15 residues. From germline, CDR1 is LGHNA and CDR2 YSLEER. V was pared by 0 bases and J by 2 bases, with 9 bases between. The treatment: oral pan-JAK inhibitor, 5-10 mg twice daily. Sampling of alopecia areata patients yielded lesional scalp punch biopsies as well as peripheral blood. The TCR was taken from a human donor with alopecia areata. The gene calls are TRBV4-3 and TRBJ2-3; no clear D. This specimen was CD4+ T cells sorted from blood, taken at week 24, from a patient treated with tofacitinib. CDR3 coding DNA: TGCGCCAGCAGCCAAGATAGGAGCTTCACAGATACGCAGTATTTT. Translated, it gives CASSQDRSFTDTQYF.